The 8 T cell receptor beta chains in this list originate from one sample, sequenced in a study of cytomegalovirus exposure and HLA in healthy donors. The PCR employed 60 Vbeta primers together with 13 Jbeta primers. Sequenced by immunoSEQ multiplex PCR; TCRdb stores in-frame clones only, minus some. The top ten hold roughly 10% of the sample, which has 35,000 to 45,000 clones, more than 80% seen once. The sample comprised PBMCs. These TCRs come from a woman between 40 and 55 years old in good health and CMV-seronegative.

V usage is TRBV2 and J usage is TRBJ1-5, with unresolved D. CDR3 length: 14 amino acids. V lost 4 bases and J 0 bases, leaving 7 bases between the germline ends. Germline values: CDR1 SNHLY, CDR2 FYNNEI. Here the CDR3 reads CASSGEYSNQPQHF. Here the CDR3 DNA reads TGTGCCAGCAGTGGGGAGTATAGCAATCAGCCCCAGCATTTT.

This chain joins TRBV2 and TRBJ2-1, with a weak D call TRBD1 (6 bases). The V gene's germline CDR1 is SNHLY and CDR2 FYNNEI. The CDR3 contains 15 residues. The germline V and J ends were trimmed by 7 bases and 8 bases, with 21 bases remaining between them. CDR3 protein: CASTRPGHPKDEQFF. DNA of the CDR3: TGTGCCAGCACCCGACCGGGACATCCTAAGGATGAGCAGTTCTTC. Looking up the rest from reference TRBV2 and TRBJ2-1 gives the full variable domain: EPEVTQTPSHQVTQMGQEVILRCVPISNHLYFYWYRQILGQKVEFLVSFYNNEISEKSEIFDDQFSVERPDGSNFTLKIRSTKLEDSAMYFCASTRPGHPKDEQFFGPGTRLTVL.

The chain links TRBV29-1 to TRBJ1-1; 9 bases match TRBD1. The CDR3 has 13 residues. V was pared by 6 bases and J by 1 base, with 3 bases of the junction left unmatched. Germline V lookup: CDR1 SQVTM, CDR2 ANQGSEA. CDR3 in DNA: TGCAGCGTAATGACAGGGGGGAACACTGAAGCTTTCTTT. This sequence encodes CSVMTGGNTEAFF.

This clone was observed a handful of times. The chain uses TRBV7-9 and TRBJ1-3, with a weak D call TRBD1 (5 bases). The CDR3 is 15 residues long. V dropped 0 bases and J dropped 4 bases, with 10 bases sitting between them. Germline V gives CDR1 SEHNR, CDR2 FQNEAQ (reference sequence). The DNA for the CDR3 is TGTGCCAGCAGCTTAGCGGAGGGGATCGGAAACACCATATATTTT. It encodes CASSLAEGIGNTIYF.

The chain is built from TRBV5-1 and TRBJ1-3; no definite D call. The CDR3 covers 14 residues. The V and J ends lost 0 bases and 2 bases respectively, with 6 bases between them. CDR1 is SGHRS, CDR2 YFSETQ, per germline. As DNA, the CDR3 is TGCGCCAGCAGCTTGGGCACGGCTGGAAACACCATATATTTT. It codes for CASSLGTAGNTIYF. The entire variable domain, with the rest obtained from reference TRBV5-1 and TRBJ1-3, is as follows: KAGVTQTPRYLIKTRGQQVTLSCSPISGHRSVSWYQQTPGQGLQFLFEYFSETQRNKGNFPGRFSGRQFSNSRSEMNVSTLELGDSALYLCASSLGTAGNTIYFGEGSWLTVV.

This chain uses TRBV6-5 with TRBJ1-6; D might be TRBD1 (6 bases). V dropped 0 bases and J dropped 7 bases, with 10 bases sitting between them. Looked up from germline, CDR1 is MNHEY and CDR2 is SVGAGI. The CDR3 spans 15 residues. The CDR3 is CASSYSTGQNSPLHF. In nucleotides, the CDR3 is TGTGCCAGCAGTTACTCTACAGGGCAGAATTCACCCCTCCACTTT.

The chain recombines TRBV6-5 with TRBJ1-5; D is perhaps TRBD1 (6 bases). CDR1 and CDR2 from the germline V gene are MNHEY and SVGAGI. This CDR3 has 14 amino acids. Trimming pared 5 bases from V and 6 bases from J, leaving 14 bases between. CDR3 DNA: TGTGCCAGCAGTAACGGACAGAGAAGTCAGCCCCAGCATTTT. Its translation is CASSNGQRSQPQHF.

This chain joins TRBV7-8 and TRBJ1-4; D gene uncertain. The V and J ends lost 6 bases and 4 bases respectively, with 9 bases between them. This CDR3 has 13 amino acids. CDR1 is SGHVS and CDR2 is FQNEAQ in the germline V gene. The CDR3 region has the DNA TGTGCCAGCAGTGTCCGGGATAATGAAAAACTGTTTTTT. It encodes CASSVRDNEKLFF.